This T cell receptor (beta chain) came from a study of OX40 agonist ivuxolimab in advanced cancers. For the study at large: An agonistic human IgG2 monoclonal antibody against OX40 (CD134) was given.

Profiled with immunoSEQ multiplex PCR; TCRdb holds only in-frame clones, not every one. The sample yields about 39,000 clones, about 81% seen once. The V end lost 0 bases, the J end lost 1 base, and 2 bases lay between the germline ends. CDR1 and CDR2 from the germline V gene are SGHTS and YDEGEE. This CDR3 spans 12 amino acids. This clonotype was obtained from an adult with an advanced solid tumor such as melanoma, head and neck, liver or kidney cancer. J is TRBJ2-7 and V is TRBV5-8, with D uncertain. Sequences were derived from CD4+ or CD8+ T cells sorted from blood, sampled in a trial of the OX40 agonist ivuxolimab. The CDR3 DNA follows: TGTGCCAGCAGCTTGGTTTCCTACGAGCAGTACTTC. Its translation: CASSLVSYEQYF.